This T cell receptor beta chain was recorded in a study of human T cells and chemical hapten exposure (dated by TCRdb to 2020 to 2023). About the investigation overall: For sensitization, 2% DPC in acetone was applied to an approximately 2 cm by approximately 2 cm area of upper inner arm skin. Throughout the roughly 25-week study period, patients were also given weekly therapeutic DPC doses on the scalp. Patch testing was performed on the upper back with Finn chambers containing 0.01% DPC, and the patch tests were scored after 6 days according to International Contact Dermatitis Research Group standards. The mostly female patient cohort included alopecia areata with under or over 50% scalp involvement, alopecia totalis and alopecia universalis. Libraries were pooled for sequencing, and per-sample TCR yields varied mainly because of small differences in library volumes within the pool. Peripheral blood TCR repertoire changes were tracked in vivo in alopecia patients during primary and secondary sensitization to the hapten diphenylcyclopropenone (DPC). Blood samples were taken from patients before sensitization (week 0) and at 2, 6 and about 24 weeks after DPC sensitization. Around 30 alopecia patients provided blood for TCR sequencing at one to four time points (pre-sensitization, 2, 6 and 24 weeks). The full study reports these points: DPC sensitization did not change the number of TCRs with a frequency above 1 in 1000, and there was no evidence of changes in global repertoire structure. After repeated subsampling, changes were observed in the strength of the expansion versus patch-test correlation and in the threshold at which the correlation became significant. Expanded TCRs formed significantly more large CDR3 similarity clusters than pre-sensitization or healthy control sets, consistent with antigen-driven responses. Because all patients had alopecia, a presumed autoimmune disease, the immune response of the patients might differ from that of healthy individuals. Patch test score correlated positively with the number of PT1 expanded TCRs, reaching significance at thresholds 8, 16 and 32 but not at 4.

What this sample's time point label stands for: patch test 1, 2 weeks after DPC sensitization. The treatment or condition tag for this specimen amounts to: therapeutic diphenylcyclopropenone sensitization with weekly scalp DPC. Blood at each patch-test visit was drawn before the patch test was applied. Patients were eligible if aged 18 to 70, diagnosed with alopecia and judged suitable for DPC therapy, and pregnant patients were excluded. Total RNA was extracted from unfractionated whole blood collected in Tempus Blood RNA tubes. This clonotype came up a few times. Its antigen is still unknown. Base quality data are lacking; no much larger clone is found one base away. CDR1 and CDR2, per the germline V gene (reference sequence), are LGHDT and YNNKEL. The CDR3 spans 13 residues, from the cysteine through the phenylalanine. CDR3 DNA is the only sequence kept; it has 39 bases, read in frame from the first base. V loses 0 bases, J loses 7 bases, and the germline ends lie 8 bases apart.

The library came from RACE. The instrument given in TCRdb is NextSeq 500. During library preparation, unique molecular identifiers were attached to individual cDNA molecules so that TCRs could be counted quantitatively and reproducibly. For every blood RNA sample, sequencing covered both the TCR alpha and TCR beta chains. Processing in the source paper ran as follows. A median of around 100,000 TCRs per sample was observed, with a range of about 20,000 to 750,000. V, J and CDR3 annotation of the TCR reads was carried out using the Decombinator software suite. To make PS versus PT1 abundance plots, every sample was subsampled to the same number of TCRs (28,000). TCRs were defined as expanded if absent before sensitization and observed at least eight times at the 2-week time point. The public reads were quality trimmed at Q25 with fastp and then assembled into clones with MiXCR by TCRdb, keeping productive beta chains. For every CDR3 protein sequence, its rows merge into one entry that carries the most common genes and DNA. The V and J calls here are based on TCRdb, not the publication. Present in this sample are around 380,000 distinct CDR3 sequences, approximately 5% of which were seen just once. The biggest ten clones account for 2% to 2.5% of the sample.

The clonotype comes from a woman aged 45 to 65 with alopecia areata. Some clones in this sample may be carry-over from other donors' samples. Recombination connected TRBV3-1 to TRBJ2-3; the D gene assignment is ambiguous. The sequencing here drew on whole blood, taken in connection with sensitization to the hapten diphenylcyclopropenone (DPC). CDR3 protein: CASSQDRMNTQYF. The sequenced DNA is TGTGCCAGCAGCCAAGATAGAATGAATACGCAGTATTTT.